This is a list of T cell receptor beta chains from one sample in a study of cytomegalovirus exposure and HLA in healthy donors. Clones were read by immunoSEQ multiplex PCR, and TCRdb kept only the in-frame ones, dropping some. The table has fewer than 400,000 clones, 75% to 90% seen once. The specimen sequenced was PBMCs. These receptors were taken from a woman younger than 35 in good health and CMV-seronegative. CDR3s include the opening cysteine and the closing phenylalanine or tryptophan. A D gene is named only where the DNA matches it firmly. Clone size is stated in some rows and not others, as once, few, many or a class when expanded.

>TRBV4-2|TRBD2|TRBJ2-7|.
CASSQEASGSYEQYF
TGTGCCAGCAGCCAAGAGGCTAGCGGGAGCTACGAGCAGTACTTC
>TRBV5-1|.|TRBJ2-5|.
CASSLRETQYF
TGCGCCAGCAGCTTGCGGGAGACCCAGTACTTC
>TRBV27|.|TRBJ2-1|.
CASSLTGGAGHNEQFF
TGTGCCAGCAGTTTAACAGGCGGAGCGGGCCACAATGAGCAGTTCTTC
>TRBV29-1|TRBD1|TRBJ2-5|.
CSADRGMGETQYF
TGCAGCGCTGACAGGGGGATGGGGGAGACCCAGTACTTC
>TRBV5-3|TRBD2|TRBJ2-7|.
CARSYGLAGGPSSYEQYF
TGTGCCAGAAGTTATGGACTAGCGGGAGGGCCCTCCTCCTACGAGCAGTACTTC
>TRBV5-1|TRBD1|TRBJ2-7|.
CASSIRGTPYEQYF
TGCGCCAGCAGCATCAGGGGGACCCCCTACGAGCAGTACTTC
>TRBV18|.|TRBJ1-2|few
CASSPRNGDFYGYTF
TGTGCCAGCTCACCAAGGAACGGGGACTTCTATGGCTACACCTTC
>TRBV9|.|TRBJ1-2|.
CASSPVGSSYGYTF
TGTGCCAGCAGCCCGGTGGGGAGCTCCTATGGCTACACCTTC
>TRBV18|TRBD1|TRBJ2-7|.
CASSLTGQGRYEQYF
TGTGCCAGCTCACTTACGGGACAGGGGAGGTACGAGCAGTACTTC
>TRBV2|.|TRBJ1-5|.
CASSRTPPSNQPQHF
TGTGCCAGCAGTCGGACACCGCCTAGCAATCAGCCCCAGCATTTT
>TRBV6-1|.|TRBJ1-5|.
CASSAVYSNQPQHF
TGTGCCAGCAGTGCAGTGTATAGCAATCAGCCCCAGCATTTT
>TRBV21-1|.|TRBJ2-7|.
CASSAEGQFQYEQSVF
TGTGCCAGCAGCGCCGAAGGACAGTTTCAGTACGAGCAATCCGTTTTC
>TRBV4-1|.|TRBJ2-2|.
CASSQVGGTGELFF
TGCGCCAGCAGCCAAGTCGGCGGGACCGGGGAGCTGTTTTTT
>TRBV6-5|.|TRBJ2-2|.
CASRRLVDGELFF
TGTGCCAGCCGTCGACTAGTTGACGGGGAGCTGTTTTTT
>TRBV29-1|TRBD1|TRBJ1-2|few
CSAQTGTGVGYTF
TGCAGCGCCCAGACCGGGACAGGGGTTGGCTACACCTTC
>TRBV11-2|.|TRBJ1-2|.
CASSGRGIYGYTF
TGTGCCAGCAGCGGCCGGGGGATCTATGGCTACACCTTC
>TRBV14|TRBD2|TRBJ2-1|.
CASSILAGSYNEQFF
TGTGCCAGCAGTATACTAGCGGGTTCCTACAATGAGCAGTTCTTC
>TRBV6-1|.|TRBJ2-7|.
CASSEGGADVEQYF
TGTGCCAGCAGTGAAGGCGGGGCCGACGTCGAGCAGTACTTC
>TRBV11-2|TRBD1|TRBJ2-1|.
CASSFGTGVYEQFF
TGTGCCAGCAGCTTCGGGACAGGGGTATATGAGCAGTTCTTC
>TRBV28|.|TRBJ2-3|.
CASTLAQGTDTQYF
TGTGCCAGCACTCTAGCTCAAGGCACAGATACGCAGTATTTT
>TRBV15|TRBD2|TRBJ2-1|.
CATSGLAGGPHEQFF
TGTGCCACCAGCGGACTGGCGGGAGGGCCCCATGAGCAGTTCTTC
>TRBV6-1|.|TRBJ2-3|.
CASSEDFVGVHTQYF
TGTGCCAGCAGTGAAGATTTCGTGGGAGTGCATACGCAGTATTTT
>TRBV13|TRBD1|TRBJ2-7|.
CASSAPQGDSSYEQYF
TGTGCCAGCAGCGCCCCACAGGGGGATTCTTCCTACGAGCAGTACTTC
>TRBV6-5|TRBD2|TRBJ2-1|.
CASDPGTSGHEQFF
TGTGCCAGCGATCCCGGGACTAGCGGCCACGAGCAGTTCTTC
>TRBV4-1|TRBD2|TRBJ2-7|.
CASRVREGMYEQYF
TGCGCCAGCAGGGTGCGGGAGGGCATGTACGAGCAGTACTTC
>TRBV7-2|.|TRBJ1-1|once
CASSLAGTYTEAFF
TGTGCCAGCAGCTTGGCGGGGACCTACACTGAAGCTTTCTTT
>TRBV18|TRBD1|TRBJ1-4|.
CASSSDRGQEKLFF
TGTGCCAGCTCATCCGACAGGGGGCAAGAAAAACTGTTTTTT
>TRBV7-2|.|TRBJ2-7|.
CASSSTGLQGEQYF
TGTGCCAGCAGCTCAACCGGGCTGCAGGGCGAGCAGTACTTC
>TRBV4-1|TRBD1|TRBJ2-7|many
CASSHPGQISYEQYF
TGCGCCAGCAGCCATCCGGGACAGATCTCCTACGAGCAGTACTTC
>TRBV18|.|TRBJ2-6|.
CASEVVRQGANVLTF
TGTGCCAGTGAGGTAGTCCGACAGGGGGCCAACGTCCTGACTTTC
>TRBV27|TRBD2|TRBJ2-3|.
CASSSTGLAVLTDTQYF
TGTGCCAGCAGTTCAACCGGGCTAGCGGTACTTACAGATACGCAGTATTTT
>TRBV27|TRBD1|TRBJ1-2|.
CASSRYLEGAGGYTF
TGTGCCAGCAGTCGTTATCTGGAGGGGGCGGGTGGCTACACCTTC
>TRBV19|.|TRBJ2-2|.
CASSIRGGGGGELFF
TGTGCCAGTAGTATCCGTGGAGGGGGCGGCGGGGAGCTGTTTTTT
>TRBV27|TRBD2|TRBJ2-2|.
CASSFGLAGGFGELFF
TGTGCCAGCAGTTTTGGTTTAGCGGGAGGGTTCGGGGAGCTGTTTTTT
>TRBV11-2|.|TRBJ1-1|.
CASSLDQGRVAFF
TGTGCCAGCAGCTTAGATCAGGGTAGGGTGGCTTTCTTT